This TCR beta chain was retrieved from a study of somatic mutations in cytotoxic T cells in rheumatoid arthritis. At the level of the study: Sorted by flow to nearly 100% purity were some V beta antibody-stained T-cell populations, including V beta1+ cells sequenced for TCRB.

Measured with immunoSEQ multiplex PCR; TCRdb has only the in-frame clones, and not every one. Of 18,000 or so clones listed, more than 60% are singletons. Regarding the study as a whole: A single CD8+ clone exceeded 20% of CD8+ cells in about an eighth of the roughly 60 patients.

As regards this clone: As yet, its antigen is unknown.

Buffy coats from blood donors, median age approximately 60 years (range about 20-70), over 45% female, served as healthy controls. Each population, CD4+ and CD8+ cells, was isolated by positive magnetic bead selection and checked for purity by flow cytometry. The specimen sequenced was CD8+ T cells sorted from blood. The TCR originated in a woman aged 55 to 70 in good health.

CDR3 loop: CASSLGSSYEQYF. The CDR3 coding sequence is TGTGCCAGCAGCTTGGGAAGCTCCTACGAGCAGTACTTC. This chain connects TRBV5-6 to TRBJ2-7; D call uncertain. V was cut by 0 bases and J by 0 bases, with 4 bases left in between. Per the germline V gene, CDR1 is SGHDT and CDR2 is YYEEEE. The CDR3 is 13 residues long. Combining the CDR3 with reference TRBV5-6 and TRBJ2-7 gives the whole variable domain DAGVTQSPTHLIKTRGQQVTLRCSPKSGHDTVSWYQQALGQGPQFIFQYYEEEERQRGNFPDRFSGHQFPNYSSELNVNALLLGDSALYLCASSLGSSYEQYFGPGTRLTVT.